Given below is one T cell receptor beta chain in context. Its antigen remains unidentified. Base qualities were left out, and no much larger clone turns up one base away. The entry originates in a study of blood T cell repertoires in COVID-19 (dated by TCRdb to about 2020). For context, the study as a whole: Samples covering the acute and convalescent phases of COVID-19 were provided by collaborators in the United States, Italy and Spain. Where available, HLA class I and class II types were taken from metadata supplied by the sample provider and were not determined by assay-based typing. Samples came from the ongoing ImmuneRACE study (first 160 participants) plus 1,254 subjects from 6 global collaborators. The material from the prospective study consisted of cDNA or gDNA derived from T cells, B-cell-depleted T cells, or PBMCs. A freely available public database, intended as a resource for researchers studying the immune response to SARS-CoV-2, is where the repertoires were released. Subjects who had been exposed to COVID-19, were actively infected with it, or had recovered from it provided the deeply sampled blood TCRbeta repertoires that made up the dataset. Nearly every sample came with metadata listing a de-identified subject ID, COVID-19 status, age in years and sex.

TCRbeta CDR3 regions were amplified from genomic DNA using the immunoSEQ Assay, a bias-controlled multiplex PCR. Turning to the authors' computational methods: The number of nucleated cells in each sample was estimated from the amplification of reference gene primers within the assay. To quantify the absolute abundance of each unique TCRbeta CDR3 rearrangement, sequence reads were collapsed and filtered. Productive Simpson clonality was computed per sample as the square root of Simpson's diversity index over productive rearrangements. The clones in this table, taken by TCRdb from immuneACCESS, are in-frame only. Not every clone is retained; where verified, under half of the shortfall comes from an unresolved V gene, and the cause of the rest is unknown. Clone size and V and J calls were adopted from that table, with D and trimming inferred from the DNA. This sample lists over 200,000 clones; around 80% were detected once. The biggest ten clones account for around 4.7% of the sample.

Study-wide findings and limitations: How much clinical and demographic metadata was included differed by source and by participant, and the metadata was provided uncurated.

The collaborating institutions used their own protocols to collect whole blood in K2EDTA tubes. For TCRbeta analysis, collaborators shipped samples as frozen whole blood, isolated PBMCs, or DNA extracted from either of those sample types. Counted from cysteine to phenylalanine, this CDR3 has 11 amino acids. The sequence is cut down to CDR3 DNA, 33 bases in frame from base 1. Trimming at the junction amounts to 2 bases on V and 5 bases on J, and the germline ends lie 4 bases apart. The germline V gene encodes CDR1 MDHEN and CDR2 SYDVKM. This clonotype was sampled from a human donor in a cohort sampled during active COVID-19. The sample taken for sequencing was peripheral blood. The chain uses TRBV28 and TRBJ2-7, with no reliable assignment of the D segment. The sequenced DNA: TGTGCCAGCAGTTTAAGCCACGAGCAGTACTTC. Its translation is CASSLSHEQYF.